This passage covers 27 T cell receptor beta chains from one sample sequenced in a study of tumor and adjacent non-tumor tissue in lung cancer. Three rounds of nested PCR, following a modified ARM-PCR protocol, produced the TCRbeta library. TCRdb analysed the multiplex PCR reads with MiXCR anew, one entry per CDR3 protein. The data show under 140,000 distinct CDR3 sequences, approximately 87% seen once. No cell sorting was done before RNA was extracted from the tissue. The sample was lung tumor tissue. Receptors originate from a man aged 70 or older with non-small cell lung cancer.

The rearrangement uses TRBV29-1 and TRBJ1-1, with D unresolved. Trimming cost V 4 bases and J 11 bases, with 17 bases left between them. The length of the CDR3 is 12 residues. Germline loops: CDR1 SQVTM, CDR2 ANQGSEA. CDR3 protein: CSVVAKMPVAFF. CDR3 DNA sequence: TGCAGCGTTGTGGCGAAGATGCCAGTGGCTTTCTTT.

Concerning this clonotype itself: Given the absence of the conserved phenylalanine or tryptophan at the CDR3 end, a read error is likely. The chain has TRBV5-1 and TRBJ1-6; TRBD1 is a possible D gene (5 bases). The CDR3 has 16 residues. Germline CDR1 and CDR2: SGHRS and YFSETQ. The CDR3 sequence: CASSFGTGVKNSPLHV. Here the CDR3 DNA reads TGCGCAAGCAGCTTTGGAACGGGGGTTAAAAATTCACCCCTCCACGTT.

In this sample, this clonotype turned up once. This is likely a read error, given that the CDR3 carries no conserved phenylalanine or tryptophan at its end. V gene TRBV12-3 or TRBV12-4 combines with J gene TRBJ2-5, with D possibly TRBD1 on 5 matching bases. The CDR3 length is 14 residues. With 4 bases removed from V and 1 base from J, the gap between germline ends came to 10 bases. The CDR3 protein is CASSSDKGQETQYL. Here the CDR3 DNA reads TGTGCCAGCAGTTCGGACAAAGGCCAAGAGACCCAGTACTTA.

With regard to this clonotype: Its ends do not fully match the called genes, so a read error is possible. The chain couples TRBV12-3 or TRBV12-4 to TRBJ1-3, with 9 bases fitting TRBD1. The CDR3 spans 18 residues. CDR3 DNA: TGCGCCTGCAGTCGTCCCGGGACAGGGATCGGCTCTGGAAACACCGTATATTTT. It codes for CACSRPGTGIGSGNTVYF.

To note about this clonotype: The germline gene is not matched at one end of the junction; a read error may be the cause. The chain is built from TRBV29-1 and TRBJ2-5; weak D call: TRBD1 (6 bases). CDR3 length: 13 amino acids. Germline values: CDR1 SQVTM, CDR2 ANQGSEA. In nucleotides, the CDR3 is TGCATCGTGGTCGACAGGTTCCAAGGGACCCACTACTTC. As protein: CIVVDRFQGTHYF.

In the case of this clonotype: A much larger clone differs by one base, so this may be a read error. V is TRBV6-1 and J is TRBJ2-5, with TRBD2 matching 7 bases. In germline, CDR1 is MNHNS, CDR2 SASEGT. This CDR3 spans 17 amino acids. The CDR3 reads CVSSNQGRDLGSGTQYF. CDR3 nucleotide sequence: TGTGTCAGCAGTAACCAAGGGAGGGATCTGGGGTCAGGGACCCAGTACTTC.

V usage is TRBV10-3 and J usage is TRBJ1-1; D gene uncertain. The CDR3 consists of 14 residues. V lost 2 bases and J lost 6, with 13 bases in between. CDR1 and CDR2 (germline): ENHRY, SYGVKD. Written as DNA, the CDR3 is TGTGCCATCAGTGAGACAGAAGTAAACTCTGAAGCTTTCTTT. Amino acid sequence: CAISETEVNSEAFF.

The chain is built from TRBV12-3 or TRBV12-4 and TRBJ2-1; D ambiguous. CDR3 length: 15 residues. Trimming took 5 bases from V and 8 from J, leaving 19 bases between them. The DNA for the CDR3 is TGTGCCAGCAGTGTCGGACGCGTAAGTAAGGATGAGCAGTTCTTC. This encodes CASSVGRVSKDEQFF.

The rearrangement uses TRBV12-5 and TRBJ2-1, with 12 bases lining up with TRBD2. The CDR3 sequence is 17 residues long. Looked up from germline, CDR1 is LGHNT and CDR2 is FRNRAP. CDR3: CVTGSKLAGGPSGEQFF. The CDR3 DNA follows: TGTGTTACTGGTTCGAAACTAGCGGGGGGCCCCTCGGGTGAGCAGTTCTTC.

The sample holds many counts of this clonotype. A much larger clone differs by one base, so this may be a read error. This chain links TRBV11-3 with TRBJ1-1; no clear D. The germline V gene encodes CDR1 SGHNT and CDR2 YENEEA. The CDR3 covers 12 residues. CDR3 residues: CAGSLGTSMAFF. In DNA form, the CDR3 reads TGTGCCGGCAGCTTAGGTACAAGTATGGCTTTCTTT.

The CDR3 sequence: CASSLKTEWMIIEAFF. CDR3 bases: TGTGCCAGCAGCTTAAAGACAGAGTGGATGATCATTGAAGCTTTCTTT. The chain uses TRBV11-3 and TRBJ1-1, with a possible D match to TRBD1 (5 bases). Germline CDR1 SGHNT, CDR2 YENEEA. V was shortened by 2 bases and J by 7 bases, with 20 bases between the two germline ends. There are 16 residues in the CDR3.

In the case of this clonotype: The CDR3 does not close with the conserved phenylalanine or tryptophan, likely indicating a read error. This chain links TRBV20-1 with TRBJ1-1, with unresolved D. This CDR3 has 15 amino acids. With 3 bases removed from V and 3 bases from J, the gap between germline ends came to 17 bases. Germline lookup yields CDR1 DFQATT and CDR2 SNEGSKA (reference sequence). CDR3 loop: CSARHYIRMDTEAFI. Here the CDR3 DNA reads TGCAGTGCTAGGCACTACATAAGAATGGACACTGAAGCTTTCATT.

The chain carries TRBV6-5 and TRBJ2-2, with 9 bases matching TRBD2. The CDR3 sequence is 14 residues long. With V trimmed by 10 bases and J by 3 bases, 6 bases remained unmatched. Germline V gives CDR1 MNHEY, CDR2 SVGAGI. CDR3 region: CANRTSADTGELFF. The CDR3 bases are TGTGCCAACAGGACTAGCGCCGACACCGGGGAGCTGTTTTTT.

As regards this clonotype: The junction shows a germline mismatch at one end, possibly a read error. The CDR3 here is CTSSLDDFGHTF. The CDR3 DNA is TGTACCAGCAGCTTGGATGATTTTGGCCACACCTTC. This rearrangement joins TRBV5-5 to TRBJ1-2; D unresolved. The length of the CDR3 is 12 residues. Germline CDR1 reads SGHKS; CDR2 reads YYEKEE (reference sequence).

This chain links TRBV5-4 with TRBJ2-4; D gene ambiguous. The CDR3 loop spans 16 amino acids. With 2 bases removed from V and 3 bases from J, the gap between germline ends came to 15 bases. Germline-derived CDR1 and CDR2 are SGHNT and YYREEE (reference sequence). Here the CDR3 DNA reads TGTGCCAGCAGCTTCTCTGCAGATCTAGTCAAAAACATTCAGTACTTC. This gives the protein CASSFSADLVKNIQYF.

Worth noting for this clonotype: Without the conserved terminal phenylalanine or tryptophan, this CDR3 likely stems from a read error. The chain combines TRBV11-2 with TRBJ2-3; a possible D gene is TRBD1 (5 bases). The CDR3 totals 14 residues. Per the germline V gene, CDR1 is SGHAT and CDR2 is FQNNGV. The CDR3 here is CAISLTPGSNTQYS. The CDR3 DNA reads as TGTGCCATCAGCCTAACCCCAGGGTCAAATACCCAGTATTCT.

The rearrangement uses TRBV6-5 and TRBJ2-2; TRBD2 aligns across 7 bases. Germline CDR1 MNHEY, CDR2 SVGAGI. CDR3 length: 15 amino acids. J lost 9 bases, V lost 8 bases, and 15 bases had no gene match. The CDR3 coding sequence is TGTGCCAGCGGTAGGGGACTAACGGGGATGTGGGAGCTGTTTTTT. Its translation is CASGRGLTGMWELFF.

On this clonotype itself: One end of the junction is discordant with germline, which a read error may explain. J is TRBJ1-2 and V is TRBV6-5; TRBD1 aligns across 8 bases. Germline CDR1 is MNHEY and CDR2 is SVGAGI. This CDR3 is built from 16 residues. The CDR3 nucleotides read TGCGCCAGCAGTTACCTAAGGGGACAGGTTAACTATGGCTACACCTTC. Translating gives CASSYLRGQVNYGYTF.

This clonotype has at least ten counts. The chain employs TRBV6-2 or TRBV6-3 and TRBJ2-7; 10 nucleotides align to TRBD2. CDR1 is MNHEY, CDR2 SVGEGT, per germline. CDR3 length: 14 residues. The junction had 8 bases not matched to a gene; V was cut back by 8 bases and J by 4 bases. CDR3 in amino acids: CASAAGTSEYEQYF. The CDR3 DNA is TGTGCCAGCGCTGCCGGGACTAGCGAGTACGAGCAGTACTTC.

In the case of this clonotype: Without the conserved terminal phenylalanine or tryptophan, this CDR3 likely stems from a read error. It is unclear where the CDR3 begins or ends on the DNA, so no DNA is shown, and the CDR3 is as TCRdb lists it. The CDR3 sequence: CASSKDRRDVLS. The chain has TRBV11-2 and TRBJ1-1; the table names TRBD1, a call not compared with the DNA. The CDR3 is 12 residues long, counting both termini. CDR1 and CDR2 from the germline V gene are SGHAT and FQNNGV.

Worth noting for this clonotype: This may come from a read error, since a much larger clone is one base off. This sequence joins TRBV25-1 and TRBJ2-3; D is possibly TRBD1 (5 bases). The CDR3 is 14 amino acids. CDR1 MGHDK and CDR2 SYGVNS come from the germline V gene. CDR3 residues: CTSRQRTSTDTQYF. DNA for the CDR3: TGTACCAGCAGACAGCGCACTAGCACAGATACGCAGTATTTT. The full variable domain, with the rest looked up from reference TRBV25-1 and TRBJ2-3, is EADIYQTPRYLVIGTGKKITLECSQTMGHDKMYWYQQDPGMELHLIHYSYGVNSTEKGDLSSESTVSRIRTEHFPLTLESARPSHTSQYLCTSRQRTSTDTQYFGPGTRLTVL.

Concerning this clonotype: One junction end disagrees with the germline gene, perhaps due to a read error. This chain links TRBV6-5 with TRBJ2-7; perhaps TRBD2 as D (6 bases). Germline lookup yields CDR1 MNHEY and CDR2 SVGAGI. The CDR3 is 16 residues long. CDR3 loop: CACSPAGPGETYEQYF. CDR3 in DNA: TGTGCCTGCAGTCCTGCGGGACCGGGGGAAACCTACGAGCAGTACTTC.

Remarks on this clonotype: One end of the junction fails to match germline, which may point to a read error. The chain's CDR3 is CASNLTPASNTQYF. The CDR3 DNA reads as TGTGCTAGCAACCTAACCCCAGCGTCAAATACGCAGTATTTT. V is TRBV11-2 and J is TRBJ2-3; D is uncertain. The germline CDR1 and CDR2 sequences are SGHAT and FQNNGV. The CDR3 covers 14 residues.

The chain carries TRBV12-3 or TRBV12-4 and TRBJ1-2; D not resolved. The CDR3 extends over 12 amino acids. With 9 bases removed from V and 4 bases from J, the gap between germline ends came to 12 bases. CDR3 sequence: CARRYTLYGYTF. The CDR3, as DNA: TGTGCCAGGAGGTACACGCTCTATGGCTACACCTTC.

On this clonotype itself: In this CDR3 the conserved last residue, phenylalanine or tryptophan, is missing, so a read error is likely. This chain uses TRBV5-6 with TRBJ2-6; no reliable D call. The CDR3 contains 16 residues. Trimming removed 1 base at V and 1 base at J, with 9 bases between. CDR1 SGHDT and CDR2 YYEEEE come from the germline V gene. The CDR3 is CASSLYQQSGANVLTV. The CDR3 DNA reads as TGTGCCAGCAGCTTGTATCAGCAATCTGGGGCCAACGTCCTGACTGTC.

With regard to this clonotype: At one of its ends the junction is not consistent with the germline gene, which may arise from a read error. This sequence joins TRBV6-1 and TRBJ1-4, with D possibly being TRBD1 (5 bases). Germline CDR1 is MNHNS and CDR2 is SASEGT. The CDR3 covers 16 residues. CDR3 in amino acids: CTSTEVGLGADQKLFF. The CDR3 DNA is TGTACCAGCACTGAAGTGGGTTTAGGGGCAGATCAAAAACTGTTTTTT.

The chain joins TRBV5-6 to TRBJ2-1; D gene unclear. CDR1 is SGHDT, CDR2 YYEEEE, per germline. Trimming stripped 3 bases from V and 4 bases from J, with 17 bases between. This CDR3 spans 16 amino acids. The CDR3 is CASSYVKASGYNEQFF. The CDR3 DNA reads as TGTGCCAGCAGCTATGTTAAGGCAAGTGGGTACAATGAGCAGTTCTTC.